The source of this T cell receptor (beta chain) is a study of cytomegalovirus exposure and HLA in healthy donors. Findings and limits, study-wide: A few chains linked to CMV were shown in vitro to be specific for CMV antigens. In a later analysis, CMV-associated beta chains were mostly HLA-associated, it appeared.

A multiplex PCR was run with 60 Vbeta primers and 13 Jbeta primers. Assay: immunoSEQ multiplex PCR; the TCRdb copy retains only in-frame clones and omits some. The data contain about 130,000 clones, around 82% of them singletons. CDR1 is SEHNR and CDR2 is FQNEAQ in the germline V gene (reference sequence). Between the trimmed V and J ends, which lost 3 bases and 1 base, there was a span of 6 bases. The CDR3 has 13 amino acids. This clone was detected only a few times. Its antigen remains unidentified. This same CDR3 is encoded by further DNA sequences in the sample. Donors consisted of healthy bone marrow donors.

The chain links TRBV7-9 to TRBJ1-1; weak D call: TRBD1 (5 bases). This TCR came from a boy between 10 and 17 years old in good health and CMV-seronegative. The material sequenced was PBMCs. CDR3: CASSLQGNTEAFF. The CDR3 bases are TGTGCCAGCAGCTTGCAGGGGAACACTGAAGCTTTCTTT.